Listed here are 30 T cell receptor beta chains from one sample, sequenced in a study of siplizumab effects on memory and regulatory T cells. This table comes from immunoSEQ multiplex PCR, and its TCRdb copy is limited to in-frame clones, with some not included. This sample has approximately 110,000 clones, with just over 90% found just once. Sequenced material: Tregs sorted from blood. The source is a human donor in good health.

This chain uses TRBV6-5 with TRBJ2-1, with 7 bases aligning to TRBD1. Per the germline V gene, CDR1 is MNHEY and CDR2 is SVGAGI. The CDR3 has 14 amino acids. Germline trimming cut 6 bases from V and 9 bases from J; bases unmatched to any gene: 11. The CDR3, as DNA: TGTGCCAGCAGACGACTGGGACAGCCAGGTGAGCAGTTCTTC. Its protein is CASRRLGQPGEQFF.

The J gene is TRBJ2-1, the V gene TRBV27; 8 bases match TRBD1. The germline CDR1 and CDR2 sequences are MNHEY and SMNVEV (reference sequence). V lost 6 bases and J lost 2; bases outside the gene matches: 12. The CDR3 is made up of 17 amino acids. In DNA, the CDR3 is TGTGCCAGCAGACCCGGACAGGGACCCTACACCTACAATGAGCAGTTCTTC. This sequence encodes CASRPGQGPYTYNEQFF.

The J gene is TRBJ1-1, the V gene TRBV5-6; the D gene is possibly TRBD1 (6 bases). CDR3 length: 14 residues. The V gene lost 7 bases and the J gene lost 5 bases, with 18 bases spanning the gap. The germline V gene has CDR1 SGHDT and CDR2 YYEEEE. For the CDR3, the DNA is TGTGCCAGCTCCCCCAGGGGACTAGGGACTGAAGCTTTCTTT. Protein: CASSPRGLGTEAFF.

The chain joins TRBV6-5 to TRBJ2-3; D is perhaps TRBD1 (6 bases). V lost 0 bases and J lost 4, with 8 bases in between. Germline-derived CDR1 and CDR2 are MNHEY and SVGAGI. CDR3 length: 14 amino acids. The CDR3 here is CASSYSAGADTQYF. CDR3 in DNA: TGTGCCAGCAGTTACTCTGCAGGGGCAGATACGCAGTATTTT.

The CDR3, as DNA: TGCAGCGTTAATAGTGGGACCCTGAACACTGAAGCTTTCTTT. This sequence encodes CSVNSGTLNTEAFF. The chain carries TRBV29-1 and TRBJ1-1, with D possibly matching TRBD1 (5 bases). This CDR3 has 14 amino acids. V gave up 5 bases and J gave up 0 bases, with 13 bases separating them. Germline lookup yields CDR1 SQVTM and CDR2 ANQGSEA. Supplemented by reference TRBV29-1 and TRBJ1-1, the full variable domain reads SAVISQKPSRDICQRGTSLTIQCQVDSQVTMMFWYRQQPGQSLTLIATANQGSEATYESGFVIDKFPISRPNLTFSTLTVSNMSPEDSSIYLCSVNSGTLNTEAFFGQGTRLTVV.

The gene calls are TRBV5-1 and TRBJ1-5; D is ambiguous. The V gene lost 1 base and the J gene lost 7 bases, with 12 bases spanning the gap. The CDR3 consists of 14 residues. Per germline, CDR1 SGHRS and CDR2 YFSETQ. Written as DNA, the CDR3 is TGCGCCAGCAGCTTGTCTGGAGAGGACCAGCCCCAGCATTTT. Its translation: CASSLSGEDQPQHF.

This clone appeared a single time. The rearrangement links TRBV7-2 to TRBJ1-3; TRBD1 might be the D (5 bases). The CDR3 loop spans 15 amino acids. Germline assignment: CDR1 SGHTA and CDR2 FQGNSA. V lost 0 bases, J lost 2 bases, and 8 bases lay in between. CDR3 sequence reads: CASSLAGVPGNTIYF. CDR3 sequence (DNA): TGTGCCAGCAGCTTAGCGGGGGTACCTGGAAACACCATATATTTT.

This clone is a singleton in its sample. The chain uses TRBV30 and TRBJ2-2; maybe TRBD1 (6 bases). The CDR3 contains 13 residues. V gave up 3 bases and J gave up 6 bases, with 11 bases separating them. Looked up from germline, CDR1 is GTSNPN and CDR2 is SVGIG (reference sequence). The CDR3 here is CAWRVWGPGELFF. The CDR3 DNA reads as TGTGCCTGGAGGGTATGGGGGCCCGGGGAGCTGTTTTTT. Full variable domain (missing parts from reference TRBV30 and TRBJ2-2): SQTIHQWPATLVQPVGSPLSLECTVEGTSNPNLYWYRQAAGRGLQLLFYSVGIGQISSEVPQNLSASRPQDRQFILSSKKLLLSDSGFYLCAWRVWGPGELFFGEGSRLTVL.

V usage is TRBV4-1 and J usage is TRBJ2-7, with 12 positions matching TRBD2. V was pared by 2 bases and J by 2 bases, with 7 bases of the junction left unmatched. There are 17 residues in the CDR3. Germline V lookup: CDR1 MGHRA, CDR2 YSYEKL. In DNA, the CDR3 is TGCGCCAGCAGCCAAATACTAGCGGGGGGCTCAACCTACGAGCAGTACTTC. It encodes CASSQILAGGSTYEQYF.

The genes are TRBV5-1 and TRBJ2-7, with 9 bases matching TRBD2. Germline-derived CDR1 and CDR2 are SGHRS and YFSETQ. Trimming at V came to 5 bases and at J to 3 bases, leaving 6 bases not matched to a gene. The CDR3 totals 14 residues. This CDR3 is CASSFLSGSYEQYF. The CDR3 bases are TGCGCCAGCAGTTTCCTTAGCGGGAGCTACGAGCAGTACTTC.

This rearrangement joins TRBV5-1 to TRBJ1-2; D is undetermined. From germline, CDR1 is SGHRS and CDR2 YFSETQ. CDR3 size: 14 residues. Trimming stripped 2 bases from V and 7 bases from J, with 15 bases between. CDR3 amino acids: CASSFLAGESGYTF. DNA for the CDR3: TGCGCCAGCAGCTTTTTAGCCGGGGAGAGTGGCTACACCTTC. The variable domain in full, completed from reference TRBV5-1 and TRBJ1-2, reads KAGVTQTPRYLIKTRGQQVTLSCSPISGHRSVSWYQQTPGQGLQFLFEYFSETQRNKGNFPGRFSGRQFSNSRSEMNVSTLELGDSALYLCASSFLAGESGYTFGSGTRLTVV.

This chain joins TRBV11-2 and TRBJ2-5; D may be TRBD2 (5 bases). This CDR3 has 18 amino acids. Germline CDR1 is SGHAT and CDR2 is FQNNGV. V lost 3 bases, J lost 5 bases, and 25 bases lay in between. CDR3 DNA sequence: TGTGCCAGCAGCTTCCTCGGCCCATTTAGCGACCTAGAGGAGACCCAGTACTTC. Translation gives CASSFLGPFSDLEETQYF.

To note about this clone: One end of the junction does not line up with germline, which may come from a read error. The chain recombines TRBV25-1 with TRBJ2-4, with D perhaps given as TRBD1 or TRBD2 (5 bases each). The CDR3 is 13 amino acids. From germline, CDR1 is MGHDK and CDR2 SYGVNS. The DNA for the CDR3 is TGTGCCAGCAGTGATTCCGGGGTGGACATTCAGTGCTTC. This sequence encodes CASSDSGVDIQCF.

V gene TRBV5-1 combines with J gene TRBJ2-1; 9 bases map to TRBD2. This CDR3 contains 16 residues. V trimming: 1 base; J trimming: 0 bases; junction bases outside the gene matches: 2. Germline-derived CDR1 and CDR2 are SGHRS and YFSETQ. In nucleotides, the CDR3 is TGCGCCAGCAGCTTGCTAGCGGGGAGCTCCTACAATGAGCAGTTCTTC. It specifies CASSLLAGSSYNEQFF. Variable domain in full (rest from reference TRBV5-1 and TRBJ2-1): KAGVTQTPRYLIKTRGQQVTLSCSPISGHRSVSWYQQTPGQGLQFLFEYFSETQRNKGNFPGRFSGRQFSNSRSEMNVSTLELGDSALYLCASSLLAGSSYNEQFFGPGTRLTVL.

The rearrangement joins TRBV6-1 to TRBJ2-7; D not certain. V gave up 7 bases and J gave up 1 base, with 5 bases separating them. Germline values: CDR1 MNHNS, CDR2 SASEGT. The CDR3 contains 11 residues. CDR3 nucleotides: TGTGCCAGCAAGGGTTCCTACGAGCAGTACTTC. Its protein product is CASKGSYEQYF.

The gene calls are TRBV6-6 and TRBJ2-1; weak D call: TRBD1 (6 bases). The V gene's germline CDR1 is MNHNY and CDR2 SVGAGI (reference sequence). The CDR3 is made up of 13 amino acids. Trimming removed 6 bases at V and 9 bases at J, with 15 bases between. In DNA form, the CDR3 reads TGTGCCAGCAGGTGGGAGCTCAGGGGTGAGCAGTTCTTC. This codes for CASRWELRGEQFF.

This chain uses TRBV7-2 with TRBJ2-5; TRBD1 matches at 9 bases. V trimming: 5 bases; J trimming: 4 bases; junction bases outside the gene matches: 8. The CDR3 is made up of 15 amino acids. Looked up from germline, CDR1 is SGHTA and CDR2 is FQGNSA. The CDR3 coding sequence is TGTGCCAGCAGCCGACAGACAGGGGGGCGAGAGACCCAGTACTTC. Translating it yields CASSRQTGGRETQYF.

This rearrangement joins TRBV6-5 to TRBJ2-1; D is ambiguous. Trimming left V 2 bases short and J 7 bases short, with 12 bases between. This CDR3 comprises 14 residues. Looked up from germline, CDR1 is MNHEY and CDR2 is SVGAGI. DNA for the CDR3: TGTGCCAGCAGTTACGCTCGGTTGGGGAATGAGCAGTTCTTC. The encoded protein is CASSYARLGNEQFF.

CDR3 coding DNA: TGTGCCTCCAGGGGCGGCTCCTACGAGCAGTACTTC. Translated: CASRGGSYEQYF. The chain recombines TRBV6-5 with TRBJ2-7; D is perhaps TRBD1 (6 bases). V lost 11 bases, J lost 0 bases, and 11 bases lay in between. Germline V gene lookup returns CDR1 MNHEY and CDR2 SVGAGI. The CDR3 contains 12 residues.

The chain carries TRBV7-8 and TRBJ1-5; TRBD1 matches 10 bases. The CDR3 spans 19 residues. Per germline, CDR1 SGHVS and CDR2 FQNEAQ. The V gene end was trimmed by 5 bases and the J gene end by 2 bases; junction bases not matched to a gene: 15. CDR3 residues: CASSHSGTGALRGNQPQHF. The DNA of the CDR3 is TGTGCCAGCAGCCATTCGGGGACAGGGGCACTCAGGGGCAATCAGCCCCAGCATTTT.

J is TRBJ2-5 and V is TRBV18, with D possibly TRBD1 on 5 matching bases. CDR3 length: 14 residues. Germline CDR1 and CDR2: KGHSH and LQKENI. Deletions cut 3 bases from V and 5 bases from J, with 13 bases between. The CDR3, as DNA: TGTGCCAGCTCACCGCAGGGTAGACGCGAGACCCAGTACTTC. It translates to CASSPQGRRETQYF. Full variable domain (outside the CDR3, taken from reference TRBV18 and TRBJ2-5): NAGVMQNPRHLVRRRGQEARLRCSPMKGHSHVYWYRQLPEEGLKFMVYLQKENIIDESGMPKERFSAEFPKEGPSILRIQQVVRGDSAAYFCASSPQGRRETQYFGPGTRLLVL.

The chain combines TRBV7-2 with TRBJ2-4; 12 nucleotides align to TRBD2. The CDR3 sequence is 16 residues long. With 5 bases clipped from V and 3 bases from J, the junction kept 5 bases outside the gene matches. Germline CDR1 SGHTA, CDR2 FQGNSA. Here the CDR3 DNA reads TGTGCCAGCAGCCCGACTAGCGGGAGTGGCAAAAACATTCAGTACTTC. Amino acid sequence: CASSPTSGSGKNIQYF.

CDR3 in DNA: TGTGCCAGTAACACGAGGGACAGCCACAATCAGCCCCAGCATTTT. This codes for CASNTRDSHNQPQHF. J is TRBJ1-5 and V is TRBV19; 7 bases are shared with TRBD1. Looked up from germline, CDR1 is LNHDA and CDR2 is SQIVND (reference sequence). Trimming cost V 7 bases and J 3 bases; bases outside gene matches: 9. CDR3 length equals 15 residues.

The rearrangement uses TRBV5-1 and TRBJ2-3, with 7 positions matching TRBD1. J was trimmed by 2 bases and V by 4 bases; bases with no gene match: 10. The germline V gene has CDR1 SGHRS and CDR2 YFSETQ. The CDR3 sequence is 16 residues long. In DNA, the CDR3 is TGCGCCAGCAGCCTCACTCGGACAGGAGTCACAGATACGCAGTATTTT. It encodes CASSLTRTGVTDTQYF.

This rearrangement joins TRBV5-4 to TRBJ1-2; 8 nucleotides match TRBD1. Germline CDR1 reads SGHNT; CDR2 reads YYREEE (reference sequence). The CDR3 runs 13 residues. V lost 6 bases and J lost 2; bases outside the gene matches: 3. In nucleotides, the CDR3 is TGTGCCAGCACTAGGACAGGGAACTATGGCTACACCTTC. This sequence encodes CASTRTGNYGYTF.

The rearrangement links TRBV7-9 to TRBJ1-1; no firm D call. Looked up from germline, CDR1 is SEHNR and CDR2 is FQNEAQ (reference sequence). This CDR3 is 15 amino acids long. V lost 1 base, J lost 1 base, and 10 bases lay in between. The CDR3 DNA reads TGTGCCAGCAGCTTAGTGGCAGTTTCGAACACTGAAGCTTTCTTT. Amino acid sequence: CASSLVAVSNTEAFF.

The J gene is TRBJ1-1, the V gene TRBV5-1, with D possibly matching TRBD1 (5 bases). CDR3 length equals 16 residues. CDR1 and CDR2 (germline): SGHRS, YFSETQ. Trimming removed 6 bases at V and 1 base at J, with 19 bases between. CDR3 nucleotide sequence: TGCGCCAGCAAAACCAACGCGCAGGGAAAGAACACTGAAGCTTTCTTT. Residues: CASKTNAQGKNTEAFF.

Comments on this clone: The junction shows a germline mismatch at one end, possibly a read error. V is TRBV2 and J is TRBJ2-7; 8 nucleotides match TRBD1. Looked up from germline, CDR1 is SNHLY and CDR2 is FYNNEI. The CDR3 extends over 13 amino acids. For the CDR3, the DNA is TGTGCCGGCAGTGAGACAGGGGCCTACGAGCAGTACTTC. This encodes CAGSETGAYEQYF. The variable domain in full, completed from reference TRBV2 and TRBJ2-7, reads EPEVTQTPSHQVTQMGQEVILRCVPISNHLYFYWYRQILGQKVEFLVSFYNNEISEKSEIFDDQFSVERPDGSNFTLKIRSTKLEDSAMYFCAGSETGAYEQYFGPGTRLTVT.

The chain combines TRBV9 with TRBJ1-1; D perhaps matches TRBD1 (5 bases). CDR3 length: 15 residues. The germline CDR1 and CDR2 sequences are SGDLS and YYNGEE. V was pared by 0 bases and J by 4 bases, with 13 bases between. CDR3 sequence: CASSVEGQGFTEAFF. In nucleotides, the CDR3 is TGTGCCAGCAGCGTAGAAGGGCAGGGCTTCACTGAAGCTTTCTTT.

V and J are TRBV27 and TRBJ2-7; maybe TRBD1 (5 bases). The CDR3 extends over 13 amino acids. Germline lookup yields CDR1 MNHEY and CDR2 SMNVEV (reference sequence). V was trimmed by 3 bases and J by 3 bases, leaving 9 bases between them. The CDR3 reads CASSFSGLYEQYF. CDR3 DNA sequence: TGTGCCAGCAGTTTCTCAGGGCTCTACGAGCAGTACTTC.